Listed below are T cell receptor beta chains from one sample, sequenced in a study of blood T cell repertoires in COVID-19. Clones were read by immunoSEQ multiplex PCR, and TCRdb kept only the in-frame ones, dropping some. Among around 210,000 clones listed, around 89% were seen once. Material for sequencing was PBMCs or T cells enriched from blood (not recorded which). The source is a young woman who had recovered from COVID-19. The CDR3 runs from the conserved cysteine through the conserved F or W. A D gene is named only where the DNA matches it firmly. Clone size is shown for a subset of rows, as once, few, many or a class of expanded clone.

>TRBV7-2|-|TRBD1|TRBJ1-1
TGTGCCAGCAGCAAGTCCGGGACAGGGGGCGGGAACACTGAAGCTTTCTTT
CASSKSGTGGGNTEAFF
>TRBV7-9|-|-|TRBJ2-2
TGTGCCAGCAGCTTGGCGGGACTCGCGAACACCGGGGAGCTGTTTTTT
CASSLAGLANTGELFF
>TRBV25-1|once|-|TRBJ1-2
TGTGCCAGCAGTCACCTAAGTAGTGATGGCTACACCTTC
CASSHLSSDGYTF
>TRBV5-4|-|TRBD1|TRBJ1-2
TGTGCCAGCAGTCGTTACAGGGGGCTCAACTATGGCTACACCTTC
CASSRYRGLNYGYTF
>TRBV7-2|-|-|TRBJ2-7
TGTGCCAGCAGCTTAGAAGCCCCGGCAGGCTTCTCAACCTACGAGCAGTACTTC
CASSLEAPAGFSTYEQYF
>TRBV7-9|-|-|TRBJ2-7
TGTGCCAGCAGTACGGGGATTATGGCCTACGAGCAGTACTTC
CASSTGIMAYEQYF
>TRBV30|-|TRBD1|TRBJ1-1
TGTGCCTGGCAACGGGACAGGGGAAGAGGGGCTTTCTTT
CAWQRDRGRGAFF
>TRBV5-1|-|TRBD1|TRBJ2-6
TGCGCCAGCAGCCCCGTTGGCAGGGGGCCCTCTGGGGCCAACGTCCTGACTTTC
CASSPVGRGPSGANVLTF
>TRBV19|-|TRBD1|TRBJ1-5
TGTGCCAGTAGTACATCAGGGGGCGGCAATCAGCCCCAGCATTTT
CASSTSGGGNQPQHF
>TRBV5-1|-|TRBD1|TRBJ2-1
TGCGCCAGCAGCTTGGCCTTGGGACAGTCATACAATGAGCAGTTCTTC
CASSLALGQSYNEQFF
>TRBV11-2|-|-|TRBJ2-1
TGTGCCATAGACAGCGCCTCCTACAATGAGCAGTTCTTC
CAIDSASYNEQFF
>TRBV2|-|TRBD2|TRBJ2-4
TGTGCCAGCGAGCGGGGGCAGGACATTCAGTACTTC
CASERGQDIQYF
>TRBV27|-|TRBD2|TRBJ2-7
TGTGCCAGCAGTTTATCTTCGGGGGGAGGCGAGCAGTACTTC
CASSLSSGGGEQYF
>TRBV12-5|-|TRBD2|TRBJ2-7
TGTGCTAGTGGTTCGGGGGGTAAGTTATACGAGCAGTACTTC
CASGSGGKLYEQYF
>TRBV28|few|-|TRBJ1-1
TGTGCCAGCAGTCCAGCGGGGAGGAGGACTGAAGCTTTCTTT
CASSPAGRRTEAFF
>TRBV5-1|-|TRBD1|TRBJ2-1
TGCGCCAGCAGCTTGGGACAGGGAGAGAGCAATGAGCAGTTCTTC
CASSLGQGESNEQFF